Each of the 30 T cell receptor beta chains below was sequenced from the same sample in a study of cytomegalovirus exposure and HLA in healthy donors. The PCR employed 60 Vbeta primers together with 13 Jbeta primers. Method: immunoSEQ multiplex PCR; TCRdb's copy keeps in-frame clones and lacks some. The sample lists about 130,000 clones, approximately 85% occurring once. The sample consisted of PBMCs. These receptors were taken from a woman aged 50 to 60 in good health and CMV-seropositive.

The V and J genes are TRBV18 and TRBJ1-5; TRBD1 might be the D (6 bases). V dropped 4 bases and J dropped 3 bases, with 13 bases sitting between them. Germline V lookup: CDR1 KGHSH, CDR2 LQKENI. This CDR3 comprises 15 residues. CDR3 in DNA: TGTGCCAGCTCACAGGCTCAGGGGAACAATCAGCCCCAGCATTTT. Protein product: CASSQAQGNNQPQHF.

The rearrangement uses TRBV7-8 and TRBJ2-2, with D perhaps TRBD2 (5 bases). Germline V gene lookup returns CDR1 SGHVS and CDR2 FQNEAQ. The CDR3 runs to 15 residues. Trimming left V 3 bases short and J 4 bases short, with 12 bases between. CDR3 sequence reads: CASSFPTGSTGELFF. The CDR3 nucleotides read TGTGCCAGCAGCTTTCCTACGGGGAGCACCGGGGAGCTGTTTTTT.

The V call is TRBV19, the J call TRBJ1-2; D is possibly TRBD1 (5 bases). Germline CDR1 LNHDA, CDR2 SQIVND (reference sequence). This CDR3 is built from 15 residues. V was cut by 5 bases and J by 5 bases, with 18 bases left in between. The CDR3: CASSPGGSRPYGYTF. The CDR3 bases are TGTGCCAGTAGTCCGGGGGGGAGCCGACCTTATGGCTACACCTTC. The full variable domain, with the rest looked up from reference TRBV19 and TRBJ1-2, is DGGITQSPKYLFRKEGQNVTLSCEQNLNHDAMYWYRQDPGQGLRLIYYSQIVNDFQKGDIAEGYSVSREKKESFPLTVTSAQKNPTAFYLCASSPGGSRPYGYTFGSGTRLTVV.

The chain joins TRBV30 to TRBJ2-7, with D perhaps TRBD1 (6 bases). The germline V gene encodes CDR1 GTSNPN and CDR2 SVGIG (reference sequence). The CDR3 is 14 residues long. V lost 1 base and J lost 2, with 12 bases in between. Here the CDR3 DNA reads TGTGCCTGGAGTGGCCTCGGGGACACCTACGAGCAGTACTTC. It is translated as CAWSGLGDTYEQYF.

CDR3: CASGGGEVSYYGYTF. CDR3 in DNA: TGTGCCAGCGGGGGGGGCGAGGTTTCATACTATGGCTACACCTTC. This chain joins TRBV6-6 and TRBJ1-2, with D possibly being TRBD1 (6 bases). The CDR3 runs 15 residues. The germline V gene encodes CDR1 MNHNY and CDR2 SVGAGI (reference sequence). Trimming stripped 8 bases from V and 3 bases from J, with 19 bases between.

This clone was counted once. The chain recombines TRBV5-1 with TRBJ2-7, with D perhaps TRBD1 (6 bases). The length of the CDR3 is 12 residues. V lost 5 bases to trimming and J lost 3 bases, with 9 bases between them. Germline CDR1 and CDR2: SGHRS and YFSETQ. The CDR3 coding sequence is TGCGCCAGCAGTCTACAGGGCTACGAGCAGTACTTC. This codes for CASSLQGYEQYF.

The chain recombines TRBV13 with TRBJ1-3, with D maybe TRBD1 (5 bases). Trimming removed 0 bases from V and 9 bases from J, with 15 bases in between. Germline V gene lookup returns CDR1 PRHDT and CDR2 FYEKMQ (reference sequence). CDR3 length equals 15 residues. CDR3 sequence reads: CASSLGGGARGTIYF. The CDR3 DNA reads as TGTGCCAGCAGCTTAGGGGGGGGTGCCCGGGGCACCATATATTTT.

V and J are TRBV19 and TRBJ1-5; D is unresolved. This CDR3 contains 15 residues. V shed 3 bases and J shed 0 bases, with 9 bases lying between them. Germline lookup yields CDR1 LNHDA and CDR2 SQIVND (reference sequence). Here the CDR3 reads CASSMGVPSNQPQHF. As DNA, the CDR3 is TGTGCCAGTAGTATGGGCGTTCCTAGCAATCAGCCCCAGCATTTT.

The V and J genes are TRBV6-5 and TRBJ1-1; TRBD1 aligns across 7 bases. Germline CDR1 reads MNHEY; CDR2 reads SVGAGI. This CDR3 region has 16 residues. V shed 2 bases, J shed 1 base, and the junction held 7 bases outside the gene matches. CDR3 region: CASSYRRDSRNTEAFF. The CDR3 bases are TGTGCCAGCAGTTACCGACGGGACAGCAGGAACACTGAAGCTTTCTTT.

The chain employs TRBV6-1 and TRBJ1-1; 8 bases align to TRBD1. Trimming took 6 bases from V and 2 from J; bases not matched to a gene: 2. Germline CDR1 reads MNHNS; CDR2 reads SASEGT. The length of the CDR3 is 13 residues. The CDR3 loop reads CASRQGANTEAFF. Written as DNA, the CDR3 is TGTGCCAGCAGGCAGGGGGCTAACACTGAAGCTTTCTTT.

J is TRBJ2-5 and V is TRBV5-1, with a tentative D call TRBD2 (6 bases). This CDR3 is 16 amino acids long. The V gene lost 2 bases and the J gene lost 5 bases, with 19 bases spanning the gap. In germline, CDR1 is SGHRS, CDR2 YFSETQ. The CDR3 protein is CASSFSGTPLGETQYF. DNA for the CDR3: TGCGCCAGCAGCTTTTCCGGGACTCCCCTGGGCGAGACCCAGTACTTC.

The genes are TRBV7-2 and TRBJ2-3, with D possibly being TRBD2 (5 bases). The CDR3 sequence is 15 residues long. V lost 4 bases and J 3 bases, leaving 14 bases between the germline ends. Germline CDR1 SGHTA, CDR2 FQGNSA. The CDR3 DNA is TGTGCCAGCAGCTCCGACCGGGGTGGTACAGATACGCAGTATTTT. It encodes CASSSDRGGTDTQYF.

V and J are TRBV9 and TRBJ2-7; TRBD2 is a possible D gene (5 bases). The CDR3 has 12 amino acids. Looked up from germline, CDR1 is SGDLS and CDR2 is YYNGEE. The V gene lost 3 bases and the J gene lost 7 bases, with 11 bases spanning the gap. The CDR3 region has the DNA TGTGCCAGCAGCGCAGACTCGGGAGAGCAGTACTTC. Protein product: CASSADSGEQYF.

The CDR3 loop reads CASSYSRLPTGELFF. The CDR3 DNA is TGTGCCAGCAGTTACTCGAGGCTACCAACCGGGGAGCTGTTTTTT. This chain uses TRBV6-6 with TRBJ2-2; no clear D. Deletions cut 0 bases from V and 5 bases from J, with 10 bases between. The CDR3 length is 15 residues. Germline V CDR1 and CDR2: MNHNY, SVGAGI (reference sequence).

The chain links TRBV4-1 to TRBJ1-6; tentatively, D is TRBD1 (6 bases). The germline gives CDR1 MGHRA, CDR2 YSYEKL. This CDR3 has 16 amino acids. The V and J ends lost 4 bases and 5 bases respectively, with 15 bases between them. The CDR3 loop is CASSRALQGDNSPLHF. CDR3 sequence (DNA): TGCGCCAGCAGCCGGGCCCTACAGGGTGATAATTCACCCCTCCACTTT.

V usage is TRBV7-9 and J usage is TRBJ1-2; D unresolved. Trimming pared 5 bases from V and 1 base from J, leaving 11 bases between. CDR1 and CDR2 (germline): SEHNR, FQNEAQ (reference sequence). The CDR3 consists of 14 residues. CDR3 nucleotide sequence: TGTGCCAGCAGCCCAATGAGCGATAACTATGGCTACACCTTC. It encodes CASSPMSDNYGYTF. The entire variable domain, with the rest obtained from reference TRBV7-9 and TRBJ1-2, is as follows: DTGVSQNPRHKITKRGQNVTFRCDPISEHNRLYWYRQTLGQGPEFLTYFQNEAQLEKSRLLSDRFSAERPKGSFSTLEIQRTEQGDSAMYLCASSPMSDNYGYTFGSGTRLTVV.

The chain recombines TRBV2 with TRBJ1-4; D remains unclear. The CDR3 is made up of 14 amino acids. Trimming removed 0 bases from V and 8 bases from J, with 10 bases in between. The V gene's germline CDR1 is SNHLY and CDR2 FYNNEI. The chain's CDR3 is CASSEALAAEKLFF. CDR3 coding DNA: TGTGCCAGCAGTGAAGCGCTAGCAGCCGAAAAACTGTTTTTT.

The gene calls are TRBV27 and TRBJ2-3; D is unclear. The germline CDR1 and CDR2 sequences are MNHEY and SMNVEV (reference sequence). V shed 6 bases and J shed 6 bases, with 16 bases lying between them. This CDR3 region has 14 residues. The CDR3 DNA follows: TGTGCCAGCAGCAAGTATGCCGCTACGGATACGCAGTATTTT. Translation gives CASSKYAATDTQYF.

This clone was found once. The chain joins TRBV5-4 to TRBJ2-5, with 8 bases aligning to TRBD1. The length of the CDR3 is 15 residues. In germline, CDR1 is SGHNT, CDR2 YYREEE (reference sequence). V lost 4 bases to trimming and J lost 3 bases; unmatched junction nucleotides: 8. CDR3 amino acids: CASSPQGAGEETQYF. CDR3 DNA sequence: TGTGCCAGCAGCCCTCAGGGGGCGGGTGAAGAGACCCAGTACTTC.

The V call is TRBV18, the J call TRBJ2-1; 8 bases agree with TRBD1. V dropped 3 bases and J dropped 2; count of bases not matched to a gene: 3. The CDR3 sequence is 15 residues long. Germline assignment: CDR1 KGHSH and CDR2 LQKENI. CDR3 in amino acids: CASSPRGHTYNEQFF. CDR3 in DNA: TGTGCCAGCTCACCCAGGGGGCACACCTACAATGAGCAGTTCTTC.

In this sample, this clone turned up a few times. The chain is built from TRBV18 and TRBJ2-7; TRBD2 matches 12 bases. This CDR3 spans 15 amino acids. The V segment lost 0 bases and the J segment 7 bases; nucleotides outside the gene matches: 4. Germline CDR1 and CDR2: KGHSH and LQKENI. The CDR3 DNA reads as TGTGCCAGCTCACCACCGACTAGCGGGAGAGGGGAGCAGTACTTC. Protein sequence: CASSPPTSGRGEQYF.

This chain links TRBV19 with TRBJ2-1, with D perhaps TRBD1 (5 bases). CDR1 is LNHDA, CDR2 SQIVND, per germline (reference sequence). The CDR3 loop spans 12 amino acids. V shed 6 bases and J shed 10 bases, with 13 bases lying between them. The CDR3 sequence: CASSPGLTEQFF. The CDR3 DNA follows: TGTGCCAGTAGCCCAGGGCTGACCGAGCAGTTCTTC.

The chain recombines TRBV7-3 with TRBJ2-2; possible D gene TRBD1, 5 bases. CDR1 is SGHTA and CDR2 is FQGTGA in the germline V gene. Trimming left V 6 bases short and J 2 bases short, with 10 bases between. The CDR3 length is 14 residues. The CDR3 here is CASRNQGNTGELFF. The CDR3, as DNA: TGTGCCAGCAGAAATCAGGGAAACACCGGGGAGCTGTTTTTT.

This clone has just a few counts. The V call is TRBV5-5, the J call TRBJ1-1; D unresolved. The V gene's germline CDR1 is SGHKS and CDR2 YYEKEE (reference sequence). This CDR3 is 14 amino acids long. Deletions cut 4 bases from V and 0 bases from J, with 10 bases between. CDR3: CASSPTPLNTEAFF. CDR3 coding DNA: TGTGCCAGCAGCCCTACCCCACTGAACACTGAAGCTTTCTTT.

The chain uses TRBV2 and TRBJ1-5; TRBD1 is a possible D gene (5 bases). Trimming stripped 6 bases from V and 9 bases from J, with 12 bases between. CDR1 is SNHLY, CDR2 FYNNEI, per germline. CDR3 length: 12 residues. The CDR3 DNA reads as TGTGCCAGCAGCCCAGGGATTCGGCCCCAGCATTTT. It codes for CASSPGIRPQHF.

The chain is built from TRBV15 and TRBJ1-1, with TRBD1 as a possible D gene (5 bases). Looked up from germline, CDR1 is LNHNV and CDR2 is YYDKDF (reference sequence). With 6 bases removed from V and 1 base from J, the gap between germline ends came to 12 bases. The CDR3 is 14 amino acids. Here the CDR3 DNA reads TGTGCCACCAGGCCTAGAACAGGGAACACTGAAGCTTTCTTT. Protein: CATRPRTGNTEAFF.

CDR3 DNA sequence: TGTGCCAGTAGGGACAGAATGAACACTGAAGCTTTCTTT. Protein: CASRDRMNTEAFF. The genes are TRBV19 and TRBJ1-1, with D possibly matching TRBD1 (6 bases). V shed 6 bases and J shed 0 bases, with 8 bases lying between them. CDR3 length: 13 residues. CDR1 and CDR2 from the germline V gene are LNHDA and SQIVND (reference sequence). Full variable domain (outside the CDR3, taken from reference TRBV19 and TRBJ1-1): DGGITQSPKYLFRKEGQNVTLSCEQNLNHDAMYWYRQDPGQGLRLIYYSQIVNDFQKGDIAEGYSVSREKKESFPLTVTSAQKNPTAFYLCASRDRMNTEAFFGQGTRLTVV.

CDR3 region: CASSLQGAGGEKLFF. The CDR3 nucleotides read TGTGCCAGCAGTTTGCAGGGGGCCGGCGGGGAAAAACTGTTTTTT. This rearrangement joins TRBV28 to TRBJ1-4, with TRBD1 identical over 8 bases. J lost 8 bases, V lost 3 bases, and 8 bases had no gene match. CDR3 length: 15 amino acids. Per germline, CDR1 MDHEN and CDR2 SYDVKM. Variable domain in full (rest from reference TRBV28 and TRBJ1-4): DVKVTQSSRYLVKRTGEKVFLECVQDMDHENMFWYRQDPGLGLRLIYFSYDVKMKEKGDIPEGYSVSREKKERFSLILESASTNQTSMYLCASSLQGAGGEKLFFGSGTQLSVL.

The rearrangement uses TRBV19 and TRBJ2-1; D is unclear. With 1 base removed from V and 4 bases from J, the gap between germline ends came to 11 bases. This CDR3 has 15 amino acids. CDR1 LNHDA and CDR2 SQIVND come from the germline V gene (reference sequence). The DNA for the CDR3 is TGTGCCAGTAGTATAGTCGGCAGGCCGTACAATGAGCAGTTCTTC. Encoded protein: CASSIVGRPYNEQFF.

The chain combines TRBV18 with TRBJ2-1; 10 bases are shared with TRBD2. CDR3 size: 17 residues. Germline CDR1 KGHSH, CDR2 LQKENI. V shed 3 bases and J 9 bases; nucleotides not matched to a gene: 14. The CDR3 coding sequence is TGTGCCAGCTCACCCCGCCACTGGGGGAGCGGGAGGGGTGAGCAGTTCTTC. This encodes CASSPRHWGSGRGEQFF. The variable domain in full, completed from reference TRBV18 and TRBJ2-1, reads NAGVMQNPRHLVRRRGQEARLRCSPMKGHSHVYWYRQLPEEGLKFMVYLQKENIIDESGMPKERFSAEFPKEGPSILRIQQVVRGDSAAYFCASSPRHWGSGRGEQFFGPGTRLTVL.